Given below is one TCR beta chain in context. There is no known antigen for this receptor. Base qualities are missing; no much larger clone stands one base away. The sample belongs to a study of lymphopenia after photon versus proton radiotherapy (dated by TCRdb to the late 2010s). About the full investigation: Photon and proton radiation therapy were compared by the study for their immunological effects in patients with gastrointestinal tumors who developed high-grade lymphopenia. The roughly 21 patients in the cohort had gastrointestinal tumors, were treated with either photon or proton therapy, and subsequently developed lymphopenia. The goal of the study was to describe how the two radiation modalities differ in their effects on the immune system. Paper-wide results and their limitations: During treatment, patients who received proton therapy stayed relatively stable, whereas patients who received photon therapy lost naive T cells and TCR diversity and gained effector/memory populations. The survival association was assessed only in patients who died, and the authors presented better survival with proton therapy as a possibility rather than a demonstrated result. After the lymphocyte count nadir, repertoires from photon-treated patients showed oligoclonal expansion, particularly of CD8+ Temra cells, and this expansion drove the decline in diversity. Across the cohort, an inverse correlation was found between a larger post-nadir drop in TCR diversity and overall survival time among patients who died.

V is cut by 6 bases and J by 0 bases, and the space between the germline ends is 8 bases. CDR1 and CDR2 were assigned from the germline V gene as MGHDK and SYGVNS. Reading from cysteine to phenylalanine, the CDR3 counts 13 amino acids. Only the CDR3 portion is preserved as DNA: 39 bases, with reading frame beginning at the first base. The library was generated by the immunoSEQ multiplex PCR assay. Alongside multiparametric flow cytometry, deep sequencing of rearranged TCR beta loci was used to profile the T cell repertoires. What TCRdb holds here is the immuneACCESS table cut down to in-frame rearrangements. Part of the clones is not present; checked against another copy, under half of the missing clones reflect an unresolved V gene, and the others are unexplained. Counted in this sample were over 50,000 clones; roughly 86% of them appeared once. In total, the top ten clones hold roughly 2% of the sample.

This clonotype was obtained from a man in his forties or fifties with gastric cancer. Recombination connected TRBV25-1 to TRBJ1-1; there is no confident call for the D gene. The sample consisted of peripheral blood, taken from a patient treated with photon-based radiotherapy. The CDR3: CASRDDMNTEAFF. The base sequence is TGTGCCAGCAGGGACGACATGAACACTGAAGCTTTCTTT.